This T cell receptor (beta chain) was retrieved from a study of T cells after yellow fever vaccination. It was through 5'RACE template switching that TCR cDNA was made, with a universal primer site and UMIs added. TCRdb re-analysed the 5' RACE reads in MiXCR, keeping a single row per CDR3 protein. The repertoire includes just over 250,000 distinct CDR3 sequences, about 5.2% of them detected once, and roughly 3.5% sits in the top ten. CDR1 LGHNT and CDR2 FRNRAP come from the germline V gene. V was clipped by 4 bases and J by 3 bases, with 6 bases between them. The CDR3 contains 12 residues. Study-level results: The CD4 compartment and the CD8 compartment contained a small share of clonotypes in common. The secondary response was weaker but peaked faster, day 5 versus 15.

This clonotype was seen more than once but under ten times. Its specificity is unknown. The clonotype originates from a man between 18 and 35 years old who received the YFV17D yellow fever vaccine. The chain is built from TRBV12-5 and TRBJ1-1; D possibly corresponds to TRBD1 (5 bases). The input for sequencing was CD4+ T cells sorted from PBMCs, taken on the day of the yellow fever booster vaccination. The CDR3 loop is CASGSGYTEAFF. CDR3 coding DNA: TGTGCTAGTGGTTCAGGGTACACTGAAGCTTTCTTT.